Described below is a single T cell receptor beta chain sequence and its context. Germline lookup yields CDR1 SGHRS and CDR2 YFSETQ. This CDR3 is built from 14 residues. The V end was cut by 3 bases, the J end by 7 bases, with 14 bases between. These data come from a study of blood T cell repertoires in COVID-19. Sequencing used immunoSEQ multiplex PCR; TCRdb keeps in-frame clones, though not all of them. The sample lists more than 300,000 clones; 88% were seen once. The J gene is TRBJ2-1, the V gene TRBV5-1; D is perhaps TRBD2 (6 bases). Sequencing was carried out using peripheral blood. This sequence was found in a young woman with COVID-19, enrolled during active disease. Written as DNA, the CDR3 is TGCGCCAGCAGCTCGGGACTTCCGGGGAATGAGCAGTTCTTC. This gives the protein CASSSGLPGNEQFF.